This TCR beta chain was captured by sequencing in a study of blood T cells in healthy people across ages. Using a J-beta primer mix together with a sample-barcoded 5' primer, a second PCR was run for about 6 to 11 cycles. TCRdb re-called the 5' RACE reads with MiXCR, one entry per CDR3 protein. The repertoire consists of about 720,000 distinct CDR3 sequences, with about a fifth occurring once and the leading ten covering 22%. The CDR3 extends over 16 amino acids. Deletions cut 4 bases from V and 2 bases from J, with 17 bases between. Looked up from germline, CDR1 is MNHEY and CDR2 is SVGAGI. This TCR was recovered from a man aged 70-80 years in good health. Sequences were obtained from blood. This chain links TRBV6-5 with TRBJ1-1, with no clear D. This CDR3 reads CASSSSRPPFNTEAFF. The CDR3 bases are TGTGCCAGCAGTTCCTCTCGCCCGCCGTTTAACACTGAAGCTTTCTTT.